This TCR beta chain was sequenced for a study of T cell repertoires in cytomegalovirus infection. Overall study: Both CMV infection and a matching HLA type were indicated by public TCR beta signatures. Study conclusions and caveats: Public TCR beta family frequency separated CMV-and-HLA carriers, including in an independent cohort. Across the ex vivo response, the dominant clonotypes were HLA-C-restricted CMV-specific TCR beta clonotypes.

TCRdb re-analysed the reads in MiXCR, keeping a single row per CDR3 protein. The sample holds 150,000 to 200,000 distinct CDR3 sequences, 25% to 30% seen once. This clonotype was seen only a few times. Its matching antigen is unknown. CDR1 and CDR2 from the germline V gene are LNHDA and SQIVND (reference sequence). This CDR3 contains 15 residues. V was clipped by 7 bases and J by 7 bases, with 17 bases between them. The sequence came from a human donor in good health (CMV status not recorded). Some clones in this sample may be carry-over from other donors' samples. Sequencing was done on a sample of PBMCs. The chain employs TRBV19 and TRBJ1-6; D possibly corresponds to TRBD1 (5 bases). The CDR3 coding sequence is TGTGCCAGTACCGGGGCCTTATCGGGGAATTCACCCCTCCACTTT. This gives the protein CASTGALSGNSPLHF.